This TCR beta chain was captured by sequencing in a study of T cells after yellow fever vaccination (dated by TCRdb to the late 2010s). General notes on the study: Libraries from fractions with low cell numbers were prepared with the SMART-Seq v4 Ultra Low Input RNA kit. To follow T-cell clones before and after primary and booster YFV17D yellow fever vaccination, bulk TCR alpha and beta repertoires were sequenced over time. Bulk PBMC replicates and cell subsets were isolated from blood drawn at multiple timepoints before and after both primary and secondary immunization. Two healthy male donors, one aged 18 to 30 and one aged 30 to 39 years, made up the cohort. Results and caveats for the whole study, not just this receptor: After the booster, most clones that had expanded after primary vaccination were detected again (roughly 96% of CD4 and around nine tenths of CD8), suggesting broad maintenance of memory. Compared with the primary T-cell response, the secondary T-cell response was weaker but faster, peaking on day 5 rather than day 15. FACS-sorted repertoires could contain abundant contaminating clonotypes from the bulk population, so computational filtering was required. Because only two donors were included in the study, the extent to which the findings can be generalized is limited. A small share of clonotypes was detected in both CD4 and CD8 compartments, with the overlap likely arising from convergent recombination.

Cut back by 4 bases and 0 bases, the V and J ends lie 13 bases apart. The CDR3 contains 16 residues, cysteine and phenylalanine counted. The CDR3 DNA has 48 bases and is translated from base 1. The CDR1 and CDR2 encoded by the germline V gene (reference sequence) are LGHDT and YNNKEL. TCR cDNA was synthesized by 5'RACE template switching, which introduced a universal primer site and unique molecular identifiers. cDNA synthesis was primed from both the TCR alpha and TCR beta constant segments. Libraries were amplified in two PCR steps, with sample barcodes and sequencing adapters added in the second step. Libraries were sequenced on Illumina HiSeq 2500 (2x100 bp) or NovaSeq (2x150 bp). Under the source paper's analysis protocol: MIGEC handled demultiplexing of reads and collapsing into UMI consensus sequences, while MiXCR performed V(D)J alignment. Clonotypes responding to the vaccine were identified with edgeR on replicate PBMC samples, with the criteria of FDR below 0.01 and a log2 fold change above 5 up to day 15. Each bulk clonotype received a CD4 or CD8 identity based on whether the sequenced CD4 or CD8 repertoire contained that clonotype at higher abundance. The public sequencing data were trimmed at Q25 with fastp and processed into clonotypes with MiXCR by TCRdb, which kept only in-frame beta chains. Duplicate CDR3 protein sequences are folded into a single record with the most common DNA and genes. TCRdb's processing, not the study's, gives the V and J calls here. Here the sample has tens of thousands of distinct CDR3 sequences; about 7.8% occur a single time. The top ten constitute 35% to 45% of the sample.

In regard to this clonotype: This receptor's antigen is unknown. The sample holds no much larger clone one base away, and base qualities are not on file.

This specimen's treatment or condition label, interpreted: live attenuated yellow fever vaccine strain. A standard Ficoll-Paque protocol was used to isolate PBMCs from peripheral blood. CD4 and CD8 T-cell fractions were isolated with Dynabeads CD4 and CD8 positive selection kits. TriZol was used to extract RNA from bulk PBMCs, from CD4 and CD8 fractions, and from dextramer-positive and dextramer-negative fractions. The sequence joins TRBV3-1 to TRBJ2-4; possibly the D gene is TRBD1, per 5 matching bases. The material sequenced was CD8+ T cells sorted from PBMCs, taken 15 days after the yellow fever booster vaccination. This clonotype was obtained from a young man who received the YFV17D yellow fever vaccine. The DNA reads TGTGCCAGCAGCCCAGGCAAGGGGCTAGCCAAAAACATTCAGTACTTC. This is translated as CASSPGKGLAKNIQYF.